The 25 T cell receptor beta chains below all came from one sample that was sequenced in a study of shared clonotypes between healthy human individuals. Cells designated naive CD8 were CD45RO-negative and were positively selected for CCR7, with terminally differentiated effector memory CD45RA+ cells excluded. Profiling relied on immunoSEQ multiplex PCR, and the TCRdb table lists in-frame clones only, not all of them. This table holds under 1 million clones, 96% found once. Material for sequencing was naive CD8+ T cells sorted from blood. Every receptor here comes from a young man in good health.

The chain combines TRBV7-8 with TRBJ2-5; TRBD2 matches 7 bases. Germline V gene sequence: CDR1 SGHVS, CDR2 FQNEAQ. The CDR3 runs to 15 residues. Trimming at V came to 1 base and at J to 1 base, leaving 3 bases not matched to a gene. The CDR3 bases are TGTGCCAGCAGCTTAGTTCTAGCGGTCCAAGAGACCCAGTACTTC. This gives the protein CASSLVLAVQETQYF. Complete variable domain (other parts from reference TRBV7-8 and TRBJ2-5): GAGVSQSPRYKVAKRGQDVALRCDPISGHVSLFWYQQALGQGPEFLTYFQNEAQLDKSGLPSDRFFAERPEGSVSTLKIQRTQQEDSAVYLCASSLVLAVQETQYFGPGTRLLVL.

This sequence joins TRBV7-9 and TRBJ2-2, with TRBD2 matching 7 bases. CDR3 size: 16 residues. The germline CDR1 and CDR2 sequences are SEHNR and FQNEAQ (reference sequence). J was trimmed by 1 base and V by 3 bases; bases with no gene match: 5. This chain's CDR3 is CASSFASGMNTGELFF. CDR3 in DNA: TGTGCCAGCAGCTTTGCTAGCGGCATGAACACCGGGGAGCTGTTTTTT.

The chain employs TRBV9 and TRBJ2-7; 8 bases match TRBD1. The ends lost 4 bases at V and 5 bases at J; junction bases unmatched: 11. Germline V gene lookup returns CDR1 SGDLS and CDR2 YYNGEE. CDR3 size: 15 residues. The chain's CDR3 is CASSPRWTGINEQYF. The CDR3 nucleotides read TGTGCCAGCAGCCCAAGATGGACAGGGATCAACGAGCAGTACTTC. The entire variable domain, with the rest obtained from reference TRBV9 and TRBJ2-7, is as follows: DSGVTQTPKHLITATGQRVTLRCSPRSGDLSVYWYQQSLDQGLQFLIQYYNGEERAKGNILERFSAQQFPDLHSELNLSSLELGDSALYFCASSPRWTGINEQYFGPGTRLTVT.

This chain links TRBV5-6 with TRBJ2-5; 11 nucleotides match TRBD2. J lost 5 bases, V lost 3 bases, and 12 bases had no gene match. The CDR3 is 17 amino acids. Germline CDR1 SGHDT, CDR2 YYEEEE. The CDR3 DNA is TGTGCCAGCAGCTCTTCGCAGACTAGCGGGATTGGGGAGACCCAGTACTTC. It encodes CASSSSQTSGIGETQYF. Full variable domain (remainder filled in from reference TRBV5-6 and TRBJ2-5): DAGVTQSPTHLIKTRGQQVTLRCSPKSGHDTVSWYQQALGQGPQFIFQYYEEEERQRGNFPDRFSGHQFPNYSSELNVNALLLGDSALYLCASSSSQTSGIGETQYFGPGTRLLVL.

The CDR3 DNA reads as TGTGCCAGCAGCTTAGTCGGGAAAGGGATAGCCTACGAGCAGTACTTC. It yields the protein CASSLVGKGIAYEQYF. This chain connects TRBV7-8 to TRBJ2-7, with D maybe TRBD2 (5 bases). Trimming took 1 base from V and 2 from J, leaving 15 bases between them. This CDR3 spans 16 amino acids. Germline V lookup: CDR1 SGHVS, CDR2 FQNEAQ.

V is TRBV6-5 and J is TRBJ2-5; D ambiguous. Germline V gene sequence: CDR1 MNHEY, CDR2 SVGAGI. The CDR3 is made up of 15 amino acids. V lost 4 bases and J lost 0, with 12 bases in between. The CDR3 nucleotides read TGTGCCAGCAGTTCGGACGTTTGGTACCAAGAGACCCAGTACTTC. As protein: CASSSDVWYQETQYF.

The chain employs TRBV29-1 and TRBJ2-5; TRBD2 matches at 8 bases. V lost 2 bases to trimming and J lost 0 bases; unmatched junction nucleotides: 5. CDR1 and CDR2 from the germline V gene are SQVTM and ANQGSEA. The length of the CDR3 is 15 residues. For the CDR3, the DNA is TGCAGCGTTGAACCTAGCGGGCTGTACCAAGAGACCCAGTACTTC. Amino acids: CSVEPSGLYQETQYF.

The V gene is TRBV28, the J gene TRBJ2-7; 10 nucleotides align to TRBD1. V gave up 2 bases and J gave up 3 bases; unmatched junction bases: 4. The CDR3 runs to 15 residues. Germline V gene sequence: CDR1 MDHEN, CDR2 SYDVKM. CDR3 in DNA: TGTGCCAGCAGTTTAGGGACAGGGGAAGACTACGAGCAGTACTTC. It is translated as CASSLGTGEDYEQYF.

V usage is TRBV7-8 and J usage is TRBJ2-2; no clear D. There are 11 residues in the CDR3. Germline loops: CDR1 SGHVS, CDR2 FQNEAQ. V was shortened by 5 bases and J by 5 bases, with 3 bases between the two germline ends. CDR3 amino acids: CASSPTGELFF. The DNA for the CDR3 is TGTGCCAGCAGCCCTACCGGGGAGCTGTTTTTT.

Comment on this clone: Other nucleotide sequences in the sample specify the same CDR3. The CDR3 reads CASSYQYEQFF. CDR3 DNA sequence: TGTGCCAGCAGTTACCAGTATGAGCAGTTCTTC. The chain is built from TRBV6-5 and TRBJ2-1; D is ambiguous. Trimming stripped 2 bases from V and 8 bases from J, with 4 bases between. This CDR3 comprises 11 residues. Germline lookup yields CDR1 MNHEY and CDR2 SVGAGI.

The chain is built from TRBV7-2 and TRBJ2-7; TRBD1 matches 7 bases. J lost 3 bases, V lost 6 bases, and 8 bases had no gene match. The germline V gene encodes CDR1 SGHTA and CDR2 FQGNSA. CDR3 length equals 14 residues. The chain's CDR3 is CASSPEGGHYEQYF. In DNA form, the CDR3 reads TGTGCCAGCAGTCCCGAAGGGGGCCACTACGAGCAGTACTTC.

The chain has TRBV5-4 and TRBJ2-2; D remains ambiguous. Germline V gene lookup returns CDR1 SGHNT and CDR2 YYREEE (reference sequence). The CDR3 spans 13 residues. The V gene lost 0 bases and the J gene lost 3 bases, with 3 bases spanning the gap. CDR3 nucleotide sequence: TGTGCCAGCAGCTTGGGATACACCGGGGAGCTGTTTTTT. Translated, it gives CASSLGYTGELFF.

V is TRBV6-5 and J is TRBJ2-1; no definite D call. Germline CDR1 MNHEY, CDR2 SVGAGI. The CDR3 is 13 residues long. V was shortened by 6 bases and J by 0 bases, with 6 bases between the two germline ends. The CDR3 region is CASSQSSYNEQFF. CDR3 DNA sequence: TGTGCCAGCAGCCAAAGCTCCTACAATGAGCAGTTCTTC.

This chain links TRBV7-9 with TRBJ2-7; D assignment may be TRBD1 or TRBD2 (5 bases each). There are 14 residues in the CDR3. Germline CDR1 is SEHNR and CDR2 is FQNEAQ (reference sequence). The V and J ends lost 5 bases and 3 bases respectively, with 14 bases between them. CDR3 sequence: CASSTTGQNYEQYF. The CDR3 DNA reads as TGTGCCAGCAGCACTACGGGGCAGAACTACGAGCAGTACTTC.

The genes are TRBV7-2 and TRBJ1-5, with TRBD1 as a possible D gene (6 bases). V was cut by 2 bases and J by 5 bases, with 16 bases left in between. The CDR3 covers 16 residues. Germline V lookup: CDR1 SGHTA, CDR2 FQGNSA. CDR3 bases: TGTGCCAGCAGCTTATCCTTGGGTTGGACAGATCAGCCCCAGCATTTT. Translating gives CASSLSLGWTDQPQHF.

V usage is TRBV5-4 and J usage is TRBJ2-2; D perhaps matches TRBD2 (5 bases). The V end was cut by 0 bases, the J end by 5 bases, with 8 bases between. The CDR3 spans 14 residues. Per the germline V gene, CDR1 is SGHNT and CDR2 is YYREEE (reference sequence). This CDR3 reads CASSLGTLTGELFF. The CDR3 bases are TGTGCCAGCAGCTTGGGGACTTTGACCGGGGAGCTGTTTTTT.

The chain joins TRBV6-4 to TRBJ1-1; D remains ambiguous. This CDR3 spans 14 amino acids. The V end lost 10 bases, the J end lost 0 bases, and 15 bases lay between the germline ends. CDR1 is MRHNA, CDR2 SNTAGT, per germline. The CDR3 sequence: CATRTYPLNTEAFF. The CDR3 nucleotides are TGTGCCACCCGGACTTACCCTTTGAACACTGAAGCTTTCTTT.

The chain uses TRBV5-6 and TRBJ2-1; 9 bases are shared with TRBD2. Germline V CDR1 and CDR2: SGHDT, YYEEEE. This CDR3 is built from 15 residues. With V trimmed by 2 bases and J by 9 bases, 9 bases remained unmatched. The CDR3 reads CASSFPNSGSIEQFF. CDR3 sequence (DNA): TGTGCCAGCAGCTTCCCGAATAGCGGGAGTATTGAGCAGTTCTTC.

The rearrangement links TRBV11-3 to TRBJ2-7; D gene uncertain. CDR1 SGHNT and CDR2 YENEEA come from the germline V gene. The V and J ends lost 1 base and 4 bases respectively, with 8 bases between them. This CDR3 contains 13 residues. The CDR3 here is CASSLALDYEQYF. In DNA form, the CDR3 reads TGTGCCAGCAGCTTAGCCCTAGATTACGAGCAGTACTTC.

The chain is built from TRBV7-8 and TRBJ2-7; unclear D gene. Per germline, CDR1 SGHVS and CDR2 FQNEAQ. Trimming took off 5 bases at V and 0 bases at J, with 8 bases between the two ends. This CDR3 region has 13 residues. In DNA, the CDR3 is TGTGCCAGCAGCCCCGCCCCCTCCTACGAGCAGTACTTC. Protein sequence: CASSPAPSYEQYF.

This chain joins TRBV11-1 and TRBJ1-1; tentative D call: TRBD1 (5 bases). The CDR3 spans 15 residues. V dropped 1 base and J dropped 0 bases, with 9 bases sitting between them. Germline loops: CDR1 SGHAT, CDR2 FQDESV (reference sequence). The CDR3 coding sequence is TGTGCCAGCAGCTTAGGAGCCAGGGTGAACACTGAAGCTTTCTTT. Residues: CASSLGARVNTEAFF.

This chain joins TRBV6-4 and TRBJ2-1; 8 bases are a match to TRBD2. This CDR3 has 15 residues. Per germline, CDR1 MRHNA and CDR2 SNTAGT. V gave up 6 bases and J gave up 4 bases; unmatched junction bases: 8. CDR3: CASRATSGGYNEQFF. The CDR3 DNA reads TGTGCCAGCAGAGCGACGAGCGGGGGTTACAATGAGCAGTTCTTC.

This sequence joins TRBV28 and TRBJ1-5; D is possibly TRBD1 (6 bases). CDR1 and CDR2 (germline): MDHEN, SYDVKM. There are 14 residues in the CDR3. V was shortened by 2 bases and J by 4 bases, with 9 bases between the two germline ends. The CDR3 DNA sequence: TGTGCCAGCAGTTTAAGTCAGGGGAATCAGCCCCAGCATTTT. This translates into CASSLSQGNQPQHF.

In DNA, the CDR3 is TGTGCCAGCAGCCCCTCAGGGGTTATTCAGTACTTC. It translates to CASSPSGVIQYF. The rearrangement uses TRBV14 and TRBJ2-4, with a tentative D call TRBD1 (6 bases). The germline gives CDR1 SGHDN, CDR2 FVKESK. The CDR3 extends over 12 amino acids. Trimming stripped 4 bases from V and 10 bases from J, with 11 bases between.

This clone occurred once. This chain links TRBV9 with TRBJ2-5; 9 nucleotides align to TRBD2. Per the germline V gene, CDR1 is SGDLS and CDR2 is YYNGEE. The CDR3 runs 15 residues. V lost 5 bases to trimming and J lost 4 bases; unmatched junction nucleotides: 9. The CDR3 nucleotides are TGTGCCAGCAGTTCGGGTAGCGGGAGTGGAGAGACCCAGTACTTC. It specifies CASSSGSGSGETQYF.